This entry concerns a single TCR beta chain. The data stem from a study of blood T cell repertoires in COVID-19. As originally analysed: The assay estimated nucleated cells by amplifying reference gene primers. The protocol was immunoSEQ multiplex PCR, while the TCRdb copy is restricted to in-frame clones and leaves out a portion. V and J calls and clone size are given by that table; D and trimming were obtained from the DNA. The sample lists around 140,000 clones; 75% to 80% were seen once. Trimming took off 2 bases at V and 0 bases at J, with 14 bases between the two ends. This CDR3 is built from 18 residues. Germline assignment: CDR1 LGHDT and CDR2 YNNKEL (reference sequence).

The sample consisted of peripheral blood. The chain combines TRBV3-1 (or the pseudogene TRBV3-2) with TRBJ2-6, with no clear D. The sequence came from a woman aged 45-60 years with active or convalescent COVID-19. The CDR3 region has the DNA TGTGCCAGCAGCCAACCGACTCCACATTACTCTGGGGCCAACGTCCTGACTTTC. Translation gives CASSQPTPHYSGANVLTF.